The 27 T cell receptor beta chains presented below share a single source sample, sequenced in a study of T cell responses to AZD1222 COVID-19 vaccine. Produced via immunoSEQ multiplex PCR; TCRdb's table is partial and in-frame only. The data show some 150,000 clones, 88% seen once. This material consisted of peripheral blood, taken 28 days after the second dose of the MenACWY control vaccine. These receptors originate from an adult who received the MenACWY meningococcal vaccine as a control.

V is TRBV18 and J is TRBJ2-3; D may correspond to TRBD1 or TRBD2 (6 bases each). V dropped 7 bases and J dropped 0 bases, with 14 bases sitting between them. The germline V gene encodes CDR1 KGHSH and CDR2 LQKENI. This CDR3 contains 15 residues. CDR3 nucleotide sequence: TGTGCCAGCTTGCCCCGGGGGCGGAGCACAGATACGCAGTATTTT. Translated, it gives CASLPRGRSTDTQYF.

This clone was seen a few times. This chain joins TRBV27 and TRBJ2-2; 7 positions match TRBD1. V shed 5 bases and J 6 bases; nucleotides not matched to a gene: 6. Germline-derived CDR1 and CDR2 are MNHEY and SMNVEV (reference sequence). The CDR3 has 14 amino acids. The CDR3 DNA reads TGTGCCAGCAGTGGGGCAGGGGGTCCCGGGGAGCTGTTTTTT. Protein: CASSGAGGPGELFF.

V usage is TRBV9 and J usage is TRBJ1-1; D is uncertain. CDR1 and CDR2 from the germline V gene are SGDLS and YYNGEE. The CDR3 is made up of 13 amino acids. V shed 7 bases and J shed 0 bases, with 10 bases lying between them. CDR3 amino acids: CASVSRLNTEAFF. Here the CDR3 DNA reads TGTGCCAGCGTGAGTCGGTTGAACACTGAAGCTTTCTTT.

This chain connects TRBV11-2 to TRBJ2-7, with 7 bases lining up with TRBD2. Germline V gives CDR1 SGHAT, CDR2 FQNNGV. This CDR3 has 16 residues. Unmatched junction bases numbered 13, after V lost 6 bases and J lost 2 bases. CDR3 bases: TGTGCCAGCAGTTACAATGGGGGGGACGGTACCTACGAGCAGTACTTC. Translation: CASSYNGGDGTYEQYF.

CDR3 region: CASSLVVLFEAFF. As DNA, the CDR3 is TGTGCCAGCAGCTTAGTCGTGCTTTTTGAAGCTTTCTTT. This chain joins TRBV7-2 and TRBJ1-1; D unresolved. The CDR3 is 13 amino acids. CDR1 is SGHTA and CDR2 is FQGNSA in the germline V gene. Deletions cut 1 base from V and 7 bases from J, with 10 bases between.

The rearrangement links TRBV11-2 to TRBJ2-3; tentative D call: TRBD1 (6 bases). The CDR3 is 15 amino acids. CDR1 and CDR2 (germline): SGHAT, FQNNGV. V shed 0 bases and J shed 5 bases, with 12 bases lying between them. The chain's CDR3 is CASSLDQGPGDTQYF. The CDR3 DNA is TGTGCCAGCAGCTTAGATCAGGGGCCGGGAGATACGCAGTATTTT. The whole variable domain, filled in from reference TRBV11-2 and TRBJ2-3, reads EAGVAQSPRYKIIEKRQSVAFWCNPISGHATLYWYQQILGQGPKLLIQFQNNGVVDDSQLPKDRFSAERLKGVDSTLKIQPAKLEDSAVYLCASSLDQGPGDTQYFGPGTRLTVL.

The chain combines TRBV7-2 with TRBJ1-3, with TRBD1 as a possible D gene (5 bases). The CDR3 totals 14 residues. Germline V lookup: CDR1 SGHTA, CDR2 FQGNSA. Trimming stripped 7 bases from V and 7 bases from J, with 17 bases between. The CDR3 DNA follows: TGTGCCAGCACCCCAGGGTTTTCAGAGAACACCATATATTTT. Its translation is CASTPGFSENTIYF.

The CDR3 reads CASSLVPPNQRSPLHF. DNA of the CDR3: TGTGCCAGCAGCTTAGTTCCCCCAAACCAACGGTCACCCCTCCACTTT. V gene TRBV11-2 combines with J gene TRBJ1-6; D uncertain. Looked up from germline, CDR1 is SGHAT and CDR2 is FQNNGV. Trimming stripped 1 base from V and 10 bases from J, with 17 bases between. This CDR3 has 16 residues.

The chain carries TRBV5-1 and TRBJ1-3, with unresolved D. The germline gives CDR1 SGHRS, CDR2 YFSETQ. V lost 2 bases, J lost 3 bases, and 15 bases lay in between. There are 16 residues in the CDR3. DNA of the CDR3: TGCGCCAGCAGCTTATACAGCGGGGAGGGTGGAAACACCATATATTTT. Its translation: CASSLYSGEGGNTIYF.

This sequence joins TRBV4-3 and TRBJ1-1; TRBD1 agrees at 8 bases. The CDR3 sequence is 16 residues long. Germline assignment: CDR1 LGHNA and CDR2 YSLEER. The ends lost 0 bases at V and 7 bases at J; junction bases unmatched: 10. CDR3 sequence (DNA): TGCGCCAGCAGCCAAGAAAGGGGTGGACAGGGAGGTGAAGCTTTCTTT. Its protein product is CASSQERGGQGGEAFF.

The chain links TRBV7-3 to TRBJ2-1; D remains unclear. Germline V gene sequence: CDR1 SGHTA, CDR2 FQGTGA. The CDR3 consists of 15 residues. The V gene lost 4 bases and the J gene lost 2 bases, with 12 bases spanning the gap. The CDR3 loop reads CASSSDLNPYNEQFF. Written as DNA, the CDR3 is TGTGCCAGCAGCTCCGACTTAAATCCCTACAATGAGCAGTTCTTC.

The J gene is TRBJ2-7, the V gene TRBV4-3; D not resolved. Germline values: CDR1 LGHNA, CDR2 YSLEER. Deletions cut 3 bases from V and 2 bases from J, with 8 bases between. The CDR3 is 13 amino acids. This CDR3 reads CASSQDPTYEQYF. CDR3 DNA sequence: TGCGCCAGCAGCCAGGATCCTACCTACGAGCAGTACTTC.

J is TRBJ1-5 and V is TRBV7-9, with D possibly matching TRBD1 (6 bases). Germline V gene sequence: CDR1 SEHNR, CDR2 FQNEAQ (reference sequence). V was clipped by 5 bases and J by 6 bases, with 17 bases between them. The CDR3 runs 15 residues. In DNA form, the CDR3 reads TGTGCCAGCAGCCCGGGACAAGGGGGAGGTCAGCCCCAGCATTTT. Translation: CASSPGQGGGQPQHF. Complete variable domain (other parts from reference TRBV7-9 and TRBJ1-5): DTGVSQNPRHKITKRGQNVTFRCDPISEHNRLYWYRQTLGQGPEFLTYFQNEAQLEKSRLLSDRFSAERPKGSFSTLEIQRTEQGDSAMYLCASSPGQGGGQPQHFGDGTRLSIL.

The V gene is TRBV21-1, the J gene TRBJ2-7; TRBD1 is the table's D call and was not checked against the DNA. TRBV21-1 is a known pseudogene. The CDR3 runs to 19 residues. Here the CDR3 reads CASSGRGDRRVLPPYEQYF. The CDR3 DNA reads TGTGCCAGCAGCGGTCGGGGGGACAGGAGGGTCCTTCCTCCTTACGAGCAGTACTTC.

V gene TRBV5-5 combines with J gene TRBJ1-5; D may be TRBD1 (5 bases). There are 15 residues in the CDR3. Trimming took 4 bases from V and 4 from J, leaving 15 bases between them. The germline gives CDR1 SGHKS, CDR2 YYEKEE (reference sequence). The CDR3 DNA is TGTGCCAGCAGCCTGGGGCAGGGAATGAATCAGCCCCAGCATTTT. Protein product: CASSLGQGMNQPQHF.

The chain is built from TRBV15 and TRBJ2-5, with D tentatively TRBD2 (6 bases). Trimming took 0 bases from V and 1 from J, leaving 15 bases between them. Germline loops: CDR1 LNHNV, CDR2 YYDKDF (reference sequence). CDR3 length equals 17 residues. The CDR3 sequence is CATSRDKVAELQETQYF. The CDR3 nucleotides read TGTGCCACCAGCAGAGATAAGGTAGCGGAGCTCCAAGAGACCCAGTACTTC. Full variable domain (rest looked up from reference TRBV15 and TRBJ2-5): DAMVIQNPRYQVTQFGKPVTLSCSQTLNHNVMYWYQQKSSQAPKLLFHYYDKDFNNEADTPDNFQSRRPNTSFCFLDIRSPGLGDTAMYLCATSRDKVAELQETQYFGPGTRLLVL.

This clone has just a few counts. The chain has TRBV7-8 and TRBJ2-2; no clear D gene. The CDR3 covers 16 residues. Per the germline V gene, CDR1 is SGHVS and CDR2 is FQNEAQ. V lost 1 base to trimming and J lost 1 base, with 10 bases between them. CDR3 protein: CASSLGALGNTGELFF. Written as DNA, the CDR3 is TGTGCCAGCAGCTTAGGAGCCCTAGGGAACACCGGGGAGCTGTTTTTT.

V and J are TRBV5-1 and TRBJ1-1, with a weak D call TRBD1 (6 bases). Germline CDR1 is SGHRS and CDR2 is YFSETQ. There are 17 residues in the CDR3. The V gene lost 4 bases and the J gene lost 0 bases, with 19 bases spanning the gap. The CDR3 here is CASSQSPGRGMNTEAFF. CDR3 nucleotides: TGCGCCAGCAGCCAATCTCCAGGTAGGGGGATGAACACTGAAGCTTTCTTT.

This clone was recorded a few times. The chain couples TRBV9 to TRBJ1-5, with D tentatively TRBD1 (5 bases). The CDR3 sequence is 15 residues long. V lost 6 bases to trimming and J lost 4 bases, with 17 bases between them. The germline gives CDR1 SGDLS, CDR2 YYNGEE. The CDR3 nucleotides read TGTGCCAGCATGGGGATACAGGCCAGTAATCAGCCCCAGCATTTT. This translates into CASMGIQASNQPQHF. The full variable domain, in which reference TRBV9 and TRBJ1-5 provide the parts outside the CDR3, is DSGVTQTPKHLITATGQRVTLRCSPRSGDLSVYWYQQSLDQGLQFLIQYYNGEERAKGNILERFSAQQFPDLHSELNLSSLELGDSALYFCASMGIQASNQPQHFGDGTRLSIL.

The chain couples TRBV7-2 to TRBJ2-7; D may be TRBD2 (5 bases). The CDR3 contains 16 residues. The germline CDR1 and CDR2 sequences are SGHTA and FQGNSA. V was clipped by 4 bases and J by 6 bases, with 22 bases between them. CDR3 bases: TGTGCCAGCAGCTCCCCCAGAGGGATGCAAGGGTCCGAGCAGTACTTC. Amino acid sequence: CASSSPRGMQGSEQYF.

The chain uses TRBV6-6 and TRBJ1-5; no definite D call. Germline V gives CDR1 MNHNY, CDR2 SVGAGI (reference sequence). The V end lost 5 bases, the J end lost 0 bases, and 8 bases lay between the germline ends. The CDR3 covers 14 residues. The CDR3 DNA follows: TGTGCCAGCAGTGCACCAACTAGCAATCAGCCCCAGCATTTT. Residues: CASSAPTSNQPQHF.

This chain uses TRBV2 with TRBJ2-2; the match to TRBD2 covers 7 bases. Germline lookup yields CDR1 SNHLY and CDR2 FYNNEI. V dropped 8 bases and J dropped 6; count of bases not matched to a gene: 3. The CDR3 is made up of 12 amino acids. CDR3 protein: CASGREAGELFF. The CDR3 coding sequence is TGTGCCAGCGGGAGGGAGGCCGGGGAGCTGTTTTTT.

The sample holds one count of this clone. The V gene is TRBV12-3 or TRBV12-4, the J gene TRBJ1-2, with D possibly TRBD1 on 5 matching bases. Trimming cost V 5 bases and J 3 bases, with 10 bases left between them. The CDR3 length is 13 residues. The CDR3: CASSPQGDYGYTF. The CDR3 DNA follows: TGTGCCAGCAGTCCCCAGGGCGACTATGGCTACACCTTC.

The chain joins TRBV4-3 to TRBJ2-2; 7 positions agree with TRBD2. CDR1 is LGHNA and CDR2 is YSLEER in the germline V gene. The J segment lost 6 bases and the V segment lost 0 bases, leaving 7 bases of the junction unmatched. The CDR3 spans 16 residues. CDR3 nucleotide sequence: TGCGCCAGCAGCCAAGATTTCGGGGGGAGGGCCGGGGAGCTGTTTTTT. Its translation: CASSQDFGGRAGELFF.

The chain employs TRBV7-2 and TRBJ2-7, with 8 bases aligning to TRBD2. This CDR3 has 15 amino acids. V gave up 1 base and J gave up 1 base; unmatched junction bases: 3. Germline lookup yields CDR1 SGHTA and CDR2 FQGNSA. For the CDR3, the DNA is TGTGCCAGCAGCTTAGTGCGGGAGGCTTCCTACGAGCAGTACTTC. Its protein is CASSLVREASYEQYF.

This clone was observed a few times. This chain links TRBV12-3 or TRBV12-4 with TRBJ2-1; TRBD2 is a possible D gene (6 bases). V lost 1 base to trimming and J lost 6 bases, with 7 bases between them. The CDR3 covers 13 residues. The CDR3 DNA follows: TGTGCCAGCAGTTTAGGGACTATCAATGAGCAGTTCTTC. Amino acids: CASSLGTINEQFF.

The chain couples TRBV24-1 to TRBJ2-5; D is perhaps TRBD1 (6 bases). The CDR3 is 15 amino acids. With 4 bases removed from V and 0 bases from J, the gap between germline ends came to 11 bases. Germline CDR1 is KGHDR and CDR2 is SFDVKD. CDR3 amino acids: CATSENDRYQETQYF. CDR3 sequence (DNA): TGTGCCACCAGTGAAAATGACAGGTACCAAGAGACCCAGTACTTC.